This T cell receptor beta chain was found in a study of T cell repertoires in cytomegalovirus infection (dated by TCRdb to the late 2010s). About the full investigation: Donor HLA type was relevant to the analysis, as public TCR beta signatures indicated carriage of CMV infection together with the matching HLA type. Results and caveats for the whole study, not just this receptor: In both this cohort and an independent cohort of 352 donors, the cumulative frequency of public TCR beta family members distinguished carriers of CMV infection plus the relevant HLA type. The ex vivo response was dominated by HLA-C-restricted CMV-specific TCR beta clonotypes, which also provided the single most frequent clonotype in two of eight donors.

Per the germline V gene, SGHVS is the CDR1 and FQNEAQ is the CDR2. The CDR3 covers 13 residues, taking in both the cysteine and the phenylalanine. The only DNA kept is the CDR3, 39 bases in frame from the first base. The junction shows trimming of 5 bases on V and 3 bases on J, plus 11 bases between the germline ends. The instrument given in TCRdb is Illumina HiSeq 1500. TCRdb itself trimmed the public reads at Q25 with fastp, ran MiXCR and retained productive beta chains. All rows with the same CDR3 protein become a single entry with the most common DNA and genes. This sample has some 240,000 distinct CDR3 sequences in its table, and 15% to 20% of those were observed once. Roughly half of the sample comes from the top ten. This clonotype was counted only a few times. Its binding antigen is unknown. The input lacks base qualities; no much larger clone sits a single base away.

This chain joins TRBV7-8 to TRBJ2-7, with the D segment identity uncertain. Sequencing was done on a sample of CD8+ T cells from PBMCs. The sequence was collected from a human donor in good health (CMV status not recorded). Some clones in this sample may be carry-over from other donors' samples. The CDR3 sequence is CASSPRRFYEQYF. The bases are TGTGCCAGCAGCCCTAGGCGGTTCTACGAGCAGTACTTC. The variable domain in full, with residues beyond the CDR3 obtained from the reference TRBV7-8 and TRBJ2-7 genes, is GAGVSQSPRYKVAKRGQDVALRCDPISGHVSLFWYQQALGQGPEFLTYFQNEAQLDKSGLPSDRFFAERPEGSVSTLKIQRTQQEDSAVYLCASSPRRFYEQYFGPGTRLTVT.